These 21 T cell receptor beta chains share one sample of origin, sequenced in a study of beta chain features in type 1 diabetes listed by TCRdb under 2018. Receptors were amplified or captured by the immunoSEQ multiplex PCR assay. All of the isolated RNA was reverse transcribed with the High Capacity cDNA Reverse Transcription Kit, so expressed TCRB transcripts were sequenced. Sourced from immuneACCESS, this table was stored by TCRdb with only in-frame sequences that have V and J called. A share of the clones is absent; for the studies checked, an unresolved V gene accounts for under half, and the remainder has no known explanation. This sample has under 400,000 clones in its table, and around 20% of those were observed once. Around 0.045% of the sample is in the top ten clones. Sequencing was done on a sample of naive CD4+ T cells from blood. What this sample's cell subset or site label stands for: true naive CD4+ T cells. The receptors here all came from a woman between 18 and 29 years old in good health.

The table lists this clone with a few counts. The CDR3: CASSSRARREAEAFF. In nucleotides, the CDR3 is TGTGCCAGCAGCTCCAGGGCCCGGAGGGAAGCTGAAGCTTTCTTT. The chain has TRBV7-9 and TRBJ1-1, with a tentative D call TRBD1 (5 bases). Trimming took off 4 bases at V and 6 bases at J, with 18 bases between the two ends. The germline V gene has CDR1 SEHNR and CDR2 FQNEAQ (reference sequence). The CDR3 covers 15 residues. Combining the CDR3 with reference TRBV7-9 and TRBJ1-1 gives the whole variable domain DTGVSQNPRHKITKRGQNVTFRCDPISEHNRLYWYRQTLGQGPEFLTYFQNEAQLEKSRLLSDRFSAERPKGSFSTLEIQRTEQGDSAMYLCASSSRARREAEAFFGQGTRLTVV.

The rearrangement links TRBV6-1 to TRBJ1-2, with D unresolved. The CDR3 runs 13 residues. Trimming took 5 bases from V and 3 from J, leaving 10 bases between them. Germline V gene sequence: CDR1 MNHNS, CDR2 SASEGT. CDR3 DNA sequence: TGTGCCAGCAGTTTGAGGCCTTACTATGGCTACACCTTC. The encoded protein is CASSLRPYYGYTF.

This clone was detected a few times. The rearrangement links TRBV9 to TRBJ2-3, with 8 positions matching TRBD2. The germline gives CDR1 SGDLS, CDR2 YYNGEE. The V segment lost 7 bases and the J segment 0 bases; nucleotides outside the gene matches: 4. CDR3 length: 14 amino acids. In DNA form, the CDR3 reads TGTGCCAGCGGTTCTAGCGGGAGCACAGATACGCAGTATTTT. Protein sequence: CASGSSGSTDTQYF.

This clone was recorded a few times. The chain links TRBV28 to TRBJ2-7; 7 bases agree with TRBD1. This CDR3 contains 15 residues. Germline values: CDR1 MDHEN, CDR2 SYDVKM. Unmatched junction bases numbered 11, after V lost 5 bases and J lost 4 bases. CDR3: CASSRTGVSDYEQYF. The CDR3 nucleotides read TGTGCCAGCAGTCGGACAGGTGTTTCAGATTACGAGCAGTACTTC.

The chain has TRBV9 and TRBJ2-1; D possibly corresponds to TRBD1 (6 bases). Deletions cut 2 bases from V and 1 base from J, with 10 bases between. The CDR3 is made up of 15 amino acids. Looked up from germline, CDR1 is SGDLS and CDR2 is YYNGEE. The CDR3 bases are TGTGCCAGCAGCGTCCGACAGGTGTCCTACAATGAGCAGTTCTTC. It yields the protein CASSVRQVSYNEQFF.

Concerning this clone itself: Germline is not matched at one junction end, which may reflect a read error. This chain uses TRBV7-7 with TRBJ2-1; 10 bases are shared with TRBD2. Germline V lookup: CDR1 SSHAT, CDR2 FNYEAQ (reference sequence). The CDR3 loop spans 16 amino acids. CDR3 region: CASSPGAGTSADEQFF. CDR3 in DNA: TGTGCTAGCAGCCCGGGAGCCGGGACTAGCGCCGATGAGCAGTTCTTC.

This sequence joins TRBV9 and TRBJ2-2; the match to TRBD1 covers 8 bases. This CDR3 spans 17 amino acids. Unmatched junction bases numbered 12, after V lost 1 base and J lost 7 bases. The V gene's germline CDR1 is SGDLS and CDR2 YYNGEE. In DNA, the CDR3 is TGTGCCAGCAGCGTAAGAACAGGGGGTGGCGTGGGCGGGGAGCTGTTTTTT. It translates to CASSVRTGGGVGGELFF.

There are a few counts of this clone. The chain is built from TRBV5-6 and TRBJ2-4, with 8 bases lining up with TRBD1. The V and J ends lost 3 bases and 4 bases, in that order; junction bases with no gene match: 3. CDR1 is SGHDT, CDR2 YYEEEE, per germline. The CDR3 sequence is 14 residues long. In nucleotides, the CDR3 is TGTGCCAGCAGCTATCGACAGGGGAAAAACATTCAGTACTTC. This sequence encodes CASSYRQGKNIQYF. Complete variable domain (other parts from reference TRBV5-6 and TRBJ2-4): DAGVTQSPTHLIKTRGQQVTLRCSPKSGHDTVSWYQQALGQGPQFIFQYYEEEERQRGNFPDRFSGHQFPNYSSELNVNALLLGDSALYLCASSYRQGKNIQYFGAGTRLSVL.

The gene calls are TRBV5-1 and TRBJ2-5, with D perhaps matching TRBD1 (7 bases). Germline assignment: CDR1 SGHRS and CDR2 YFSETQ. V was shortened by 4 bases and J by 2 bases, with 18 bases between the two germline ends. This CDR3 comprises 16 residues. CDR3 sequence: CASSRIEGGQQETQYF. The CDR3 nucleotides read TGCGCCAGCAGCCGCATCGAGGGGGGACAGCAAGAGACCCAGTACTTC.

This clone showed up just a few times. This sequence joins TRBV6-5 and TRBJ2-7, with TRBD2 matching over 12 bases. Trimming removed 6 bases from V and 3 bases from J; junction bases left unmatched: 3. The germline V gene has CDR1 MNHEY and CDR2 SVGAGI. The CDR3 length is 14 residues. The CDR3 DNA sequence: TGTGCCAGCAGATCGGGACTAGCGGGCTACGAGCAGTACTTC. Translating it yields CASRSGLAGYEQYF.

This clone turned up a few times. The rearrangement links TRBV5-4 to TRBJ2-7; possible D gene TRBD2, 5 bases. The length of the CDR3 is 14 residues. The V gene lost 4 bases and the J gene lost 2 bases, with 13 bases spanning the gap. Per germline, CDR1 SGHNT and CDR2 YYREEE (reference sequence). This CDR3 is CASSPHGLAYEQYF. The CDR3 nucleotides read TGTGCCAGCAGCCCTCACGGACTTGCCTACGAGCAGTACTTC. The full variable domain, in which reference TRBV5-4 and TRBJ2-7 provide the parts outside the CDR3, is ETGVTQSPTHLIKTRGQQVTLRCSSQSGHNTVSWYQQALGQGPQFIFQYYREEENGRGNFPPRFSGLQFPNYSSELNVNALELDDSALYLCASSPHGLAYEQYFGPGTRLTVT.

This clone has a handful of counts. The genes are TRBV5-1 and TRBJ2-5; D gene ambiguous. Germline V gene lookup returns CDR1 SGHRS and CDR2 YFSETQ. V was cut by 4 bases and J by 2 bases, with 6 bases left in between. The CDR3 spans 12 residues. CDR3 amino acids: CASSRSQETQYF. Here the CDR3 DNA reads TGCGCCAGCAGCCGGTCTCAAGAGACCCAGTACTTC.

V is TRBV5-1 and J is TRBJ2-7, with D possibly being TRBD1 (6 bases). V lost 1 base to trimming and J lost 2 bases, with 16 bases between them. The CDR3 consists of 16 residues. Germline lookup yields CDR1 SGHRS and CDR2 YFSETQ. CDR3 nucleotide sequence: TGCGCCAGCAGCTTGAACCGGGACACCAGAACCTACGAGCAGTACTTC. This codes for CASSLNRDTRTYEQYF.

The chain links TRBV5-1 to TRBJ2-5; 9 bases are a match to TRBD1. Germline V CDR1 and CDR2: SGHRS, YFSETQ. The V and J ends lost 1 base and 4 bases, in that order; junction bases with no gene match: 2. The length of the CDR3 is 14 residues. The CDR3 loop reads CASSLNRGPETQYF. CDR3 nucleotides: TGCGCCAGCAGCTTGAACAGGGGGCCAGAGACCCAGTACTTC.

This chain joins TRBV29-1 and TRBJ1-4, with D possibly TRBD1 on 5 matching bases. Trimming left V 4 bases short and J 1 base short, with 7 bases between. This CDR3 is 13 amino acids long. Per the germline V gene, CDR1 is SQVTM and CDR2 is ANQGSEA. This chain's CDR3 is CSVARGTNEKLFF. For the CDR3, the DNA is TGCAGCGTTGCAAGGGGAACTAATGAAAAACTGTTTTTT. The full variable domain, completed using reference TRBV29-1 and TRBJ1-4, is SAVISQKPSRDICQRGTSLTIQCQVDSQVTMMFWYRQQPGQSLTLIATANQGSEATYESGFVIDKFPISRPNLTFSTLTVSNMSPEDSSIYLCSVARGTNEKLFFGSGTQLSVL.

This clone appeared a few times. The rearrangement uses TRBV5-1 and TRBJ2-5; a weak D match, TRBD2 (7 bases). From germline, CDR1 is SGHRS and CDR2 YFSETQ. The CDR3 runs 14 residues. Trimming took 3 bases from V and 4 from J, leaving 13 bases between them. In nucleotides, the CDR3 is TGCGCCAGCAGCTCCCAGGGGAGGGCAGAGACCCAGTACTTC. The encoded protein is CASSSQGRAETQYF.

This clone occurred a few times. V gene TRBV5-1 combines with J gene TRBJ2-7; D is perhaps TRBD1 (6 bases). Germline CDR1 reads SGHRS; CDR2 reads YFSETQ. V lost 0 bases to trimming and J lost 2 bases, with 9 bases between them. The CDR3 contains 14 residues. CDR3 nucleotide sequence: TGCGCCAGCAGCTTGGCGGGACACCCCTACGAGCAGTACTTC. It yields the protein CASSLAGHPYEQYF. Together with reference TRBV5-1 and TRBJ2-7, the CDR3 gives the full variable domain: KAGVTQTPRYLIKTRGQQVTLSCSPISGHRSVSWYQQTPGQGLQFLFEYFSETQRNKGNFPGRFSGRQFSNSRSEMNVSTLELGDSALYLCASSLAGHPYEQYFGPGTRLTVT.

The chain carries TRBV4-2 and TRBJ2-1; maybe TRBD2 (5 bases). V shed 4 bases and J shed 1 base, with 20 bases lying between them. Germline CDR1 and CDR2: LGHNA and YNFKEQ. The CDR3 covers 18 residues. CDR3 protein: CASSPPRAAARSYNEQFF. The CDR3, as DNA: TGTGCCAGCAGCCCCCCGAGGGCCGCGGCAAGATCCTACAATGAGCAGTTCTTC.

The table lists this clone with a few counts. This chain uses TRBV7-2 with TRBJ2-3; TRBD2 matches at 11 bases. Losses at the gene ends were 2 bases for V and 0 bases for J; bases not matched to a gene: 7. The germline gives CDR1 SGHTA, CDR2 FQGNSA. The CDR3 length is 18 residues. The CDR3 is CASSLRTSGPPSTDTQYF. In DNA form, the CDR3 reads TGTGCCAGCAGCTTAAGGACTAGCGGGCCCCCTAGCACAGATACGCAGTATTTT. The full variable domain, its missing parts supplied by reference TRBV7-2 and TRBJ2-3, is GAGVSQSPSNKVTEKGKDVELRCDPISGHTALYWYRQSLGQGLEFLIYFQGNSAPDKSGLPSDRFSAERTGGSVSTLTIQRTQQEDSAVYLCASSLRTSGPPSTDTQYFGPGTRLTVL.

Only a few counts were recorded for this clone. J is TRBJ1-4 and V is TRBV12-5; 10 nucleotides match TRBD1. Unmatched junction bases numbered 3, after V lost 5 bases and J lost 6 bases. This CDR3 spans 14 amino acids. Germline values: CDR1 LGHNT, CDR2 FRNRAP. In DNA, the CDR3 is TGTGCTAGTGGTGCCGGGACAGGGGATGAAAAACTGTTTTTT. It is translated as CASGAGTGDEKLFF.

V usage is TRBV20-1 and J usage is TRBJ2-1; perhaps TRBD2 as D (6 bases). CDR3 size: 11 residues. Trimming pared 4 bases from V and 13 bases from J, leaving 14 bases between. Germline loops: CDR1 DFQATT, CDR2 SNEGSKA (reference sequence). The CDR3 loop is CSATRDFAQFF. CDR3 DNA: TGCAGTGCTACCAGGGACTTTGCACAGTTCTTC.